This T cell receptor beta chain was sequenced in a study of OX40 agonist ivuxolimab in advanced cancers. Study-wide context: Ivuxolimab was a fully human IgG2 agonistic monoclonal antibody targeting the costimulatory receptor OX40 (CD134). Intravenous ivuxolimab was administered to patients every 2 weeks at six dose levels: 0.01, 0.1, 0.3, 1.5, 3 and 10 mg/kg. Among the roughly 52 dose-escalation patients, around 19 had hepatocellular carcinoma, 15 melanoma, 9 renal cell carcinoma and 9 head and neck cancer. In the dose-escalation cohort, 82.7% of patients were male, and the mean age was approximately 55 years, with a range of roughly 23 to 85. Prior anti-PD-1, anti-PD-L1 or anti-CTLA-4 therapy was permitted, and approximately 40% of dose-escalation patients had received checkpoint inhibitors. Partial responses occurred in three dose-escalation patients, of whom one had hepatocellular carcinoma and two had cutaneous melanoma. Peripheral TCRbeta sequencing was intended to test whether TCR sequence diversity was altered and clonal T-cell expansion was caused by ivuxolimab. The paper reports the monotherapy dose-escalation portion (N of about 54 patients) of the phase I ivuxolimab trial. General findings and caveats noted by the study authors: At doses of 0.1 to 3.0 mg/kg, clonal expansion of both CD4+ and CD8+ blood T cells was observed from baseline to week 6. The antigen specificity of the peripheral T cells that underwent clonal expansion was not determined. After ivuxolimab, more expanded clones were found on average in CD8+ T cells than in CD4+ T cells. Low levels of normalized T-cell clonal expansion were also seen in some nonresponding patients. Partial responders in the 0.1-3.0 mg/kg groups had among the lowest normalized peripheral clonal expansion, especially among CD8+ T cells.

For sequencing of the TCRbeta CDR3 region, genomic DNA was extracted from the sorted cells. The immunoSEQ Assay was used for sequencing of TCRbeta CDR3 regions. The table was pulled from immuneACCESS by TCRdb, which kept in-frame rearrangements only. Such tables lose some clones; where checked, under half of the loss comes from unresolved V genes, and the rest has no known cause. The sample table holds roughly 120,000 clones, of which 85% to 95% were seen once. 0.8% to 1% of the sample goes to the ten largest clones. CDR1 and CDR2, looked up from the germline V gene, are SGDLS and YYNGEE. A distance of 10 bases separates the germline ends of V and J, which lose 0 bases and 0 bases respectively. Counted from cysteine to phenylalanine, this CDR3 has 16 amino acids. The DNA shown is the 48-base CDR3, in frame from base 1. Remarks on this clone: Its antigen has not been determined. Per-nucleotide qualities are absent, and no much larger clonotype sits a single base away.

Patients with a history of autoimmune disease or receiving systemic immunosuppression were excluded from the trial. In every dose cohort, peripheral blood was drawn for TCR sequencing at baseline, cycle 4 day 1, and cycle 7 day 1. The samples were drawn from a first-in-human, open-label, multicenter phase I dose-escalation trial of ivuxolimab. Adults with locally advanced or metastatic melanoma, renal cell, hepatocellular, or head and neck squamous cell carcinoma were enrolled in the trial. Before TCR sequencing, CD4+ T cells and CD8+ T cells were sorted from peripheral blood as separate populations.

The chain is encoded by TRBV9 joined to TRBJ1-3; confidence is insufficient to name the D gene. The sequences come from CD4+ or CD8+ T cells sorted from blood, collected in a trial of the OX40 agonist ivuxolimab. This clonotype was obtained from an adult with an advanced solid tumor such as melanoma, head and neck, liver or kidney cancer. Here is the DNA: TGTGCCAGCAGCGTAGATGGCATTTTCTCTGGAAACACCATATATTTT. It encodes CASSVDGIFSGNTIYF.